Sequencing of this T cell receptor beta chain was carried out in a study of T cells in Graves' hyperthyroidism and ophthalmopathy. There are 14 residues in the CDR3. Germline V gives CDR1 MNHEY, CDR2 SMNVEV (reference sequence). The germline V and J ends were trimmed by 4 bases and 0 bases, with 7 bases remaining between them. Amplified regions were TCR beta CDR3 sequences from RNA transcripts. During a first-round RT-PCR of the TCR CDR3, the HTBI primer set was used. TCRdb fed the multiplex PCR reads into MiXCR, producing one record per CDR3 protein. In the table there are under 65,000 distinct CDR3 sequences, roughly 50% of which are singletons. Many counts were recorded for this clonotype. Enrolled ophthalmopathy patients presented with a Clinical Activity Score of at least 3, a NOSPECS grade of at least 4, and disease duration under 3 months. Fresh peripheral blood, approximately 10 ml, yielded the PBMCs.

The sequenced sample consisted of blood. The TCR sequence derives from a woman aged 60-75 years with Graves' ophthalmopathy. The chain joins TRBV27 to TRBJ2-4, with D unclear. The CDR3 spells CASSSTLAKNIQYF. CDR3 coding DNA: TGTGCCAGCAGTTCCACGCTAGCCAAAAACATTCAGTACTTC.